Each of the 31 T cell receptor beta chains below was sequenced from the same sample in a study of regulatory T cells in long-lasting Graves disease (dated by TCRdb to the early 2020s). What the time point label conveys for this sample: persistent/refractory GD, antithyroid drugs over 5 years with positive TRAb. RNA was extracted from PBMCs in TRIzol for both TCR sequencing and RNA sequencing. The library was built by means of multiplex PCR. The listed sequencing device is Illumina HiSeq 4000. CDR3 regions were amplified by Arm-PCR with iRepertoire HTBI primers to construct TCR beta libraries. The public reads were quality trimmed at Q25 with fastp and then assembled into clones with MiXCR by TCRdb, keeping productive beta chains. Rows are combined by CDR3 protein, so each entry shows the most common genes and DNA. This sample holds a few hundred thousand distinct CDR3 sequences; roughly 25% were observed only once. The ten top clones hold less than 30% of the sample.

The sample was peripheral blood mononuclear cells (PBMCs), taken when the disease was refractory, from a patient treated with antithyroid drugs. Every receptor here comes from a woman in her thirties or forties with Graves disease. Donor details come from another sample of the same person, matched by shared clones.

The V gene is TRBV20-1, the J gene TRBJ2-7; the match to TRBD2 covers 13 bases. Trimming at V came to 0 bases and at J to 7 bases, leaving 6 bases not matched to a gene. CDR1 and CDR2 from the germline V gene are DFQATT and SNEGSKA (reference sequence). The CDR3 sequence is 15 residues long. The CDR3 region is CSARDETSGRWEQYF. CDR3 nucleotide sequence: TGCAGTGCTAGAGATGAGACTAGCGGGAGGTGGGAGCAGTACTTC.

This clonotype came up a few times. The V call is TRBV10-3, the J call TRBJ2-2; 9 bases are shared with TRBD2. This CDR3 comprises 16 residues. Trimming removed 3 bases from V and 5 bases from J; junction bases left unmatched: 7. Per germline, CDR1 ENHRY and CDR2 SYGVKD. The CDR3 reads CAISEGGREGTGELFF. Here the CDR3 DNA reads TGTGCCATCAGTGAAGGTGGGCGGGAGGGAACCGGGGAGCTGTTTTTT.

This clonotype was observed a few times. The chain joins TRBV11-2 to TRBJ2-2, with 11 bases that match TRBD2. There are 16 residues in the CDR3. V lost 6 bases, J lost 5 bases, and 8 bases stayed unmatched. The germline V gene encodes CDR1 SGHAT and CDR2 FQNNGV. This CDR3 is CASRPRLAGRTGELFF. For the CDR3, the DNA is TGTGCCAGCAGGCCACGACTAGCGGGACGGACCGGGGAGCTGTTTTTT.

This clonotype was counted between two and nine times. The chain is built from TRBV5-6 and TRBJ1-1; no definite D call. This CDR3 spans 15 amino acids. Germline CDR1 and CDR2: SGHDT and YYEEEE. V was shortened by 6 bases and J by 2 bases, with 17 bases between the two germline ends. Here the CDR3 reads CASTLHTGPNTEAFF. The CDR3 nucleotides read TGTGCCAGCACTCTTCATACCGGGCCTAACACTGAAGCTTTCTTT.

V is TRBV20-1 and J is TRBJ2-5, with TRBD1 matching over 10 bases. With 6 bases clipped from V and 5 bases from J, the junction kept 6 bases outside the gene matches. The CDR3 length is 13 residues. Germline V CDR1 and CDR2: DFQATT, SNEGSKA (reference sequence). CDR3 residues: CSARDRGVETQYF. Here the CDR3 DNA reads TGCAGTGCGCGGGACAGGGGTGTGGAGACCCAGTACTTC.

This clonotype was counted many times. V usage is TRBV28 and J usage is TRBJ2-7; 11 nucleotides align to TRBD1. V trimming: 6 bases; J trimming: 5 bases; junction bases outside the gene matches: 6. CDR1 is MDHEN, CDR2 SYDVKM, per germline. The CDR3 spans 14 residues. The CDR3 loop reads CASRQDRGLDEQYF. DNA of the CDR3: TGTGCCAGCAGACAGGACAGGGGGCTTGACGAGCAGTACTTC.

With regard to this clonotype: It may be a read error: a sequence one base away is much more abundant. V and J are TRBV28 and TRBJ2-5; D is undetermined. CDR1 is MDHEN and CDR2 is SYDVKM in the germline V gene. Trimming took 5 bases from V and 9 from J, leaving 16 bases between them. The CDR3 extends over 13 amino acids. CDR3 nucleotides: TGTGCCAGCAGTCTAAGGGTGACTGAGGCCCAGTACTTC. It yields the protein CASSLRVTEAQYF.

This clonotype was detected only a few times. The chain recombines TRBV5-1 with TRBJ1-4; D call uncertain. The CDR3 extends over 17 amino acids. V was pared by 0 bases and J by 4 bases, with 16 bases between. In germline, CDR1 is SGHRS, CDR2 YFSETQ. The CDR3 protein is CASSLAGGLFFNEKLFF. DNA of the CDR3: TGCGCCAGCAGCTTGGCAGGCGGTTTGTTCTTTAATGAAAAACTGTTTTTT.

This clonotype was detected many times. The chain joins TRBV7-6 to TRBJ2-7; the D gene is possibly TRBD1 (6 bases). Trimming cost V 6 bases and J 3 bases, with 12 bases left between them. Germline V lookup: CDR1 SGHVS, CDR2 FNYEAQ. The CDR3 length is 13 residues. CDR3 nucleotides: TGTGCCAGCAGTACCGGGACATACTACGAGCAGTACTTC. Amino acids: CASSTGTYYEQYF.

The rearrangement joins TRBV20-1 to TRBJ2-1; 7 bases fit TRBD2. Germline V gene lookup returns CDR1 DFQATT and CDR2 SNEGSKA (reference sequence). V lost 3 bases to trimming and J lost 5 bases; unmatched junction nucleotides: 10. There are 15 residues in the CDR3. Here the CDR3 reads CSARASGGQNNEQFF. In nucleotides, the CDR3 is TGCAGTGCTAGGGCTTCGGGAGGACAAAACAATGAGCAGTTCTTC.

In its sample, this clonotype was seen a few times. The CDR3 sequence: CASSQTSMNEKLFF. The CDR3 region has the DNA TGCGCCAGCAGCCAGACATCCATGAATGAAAAACTGTTTTTT. V is TRBV5-1 and J is TRBJ1-4, with unresolved D. The ends were cut back, 4 bases at V and 5 bases at J, with 12 bases in the middle. Germline CDR1 reads SGHRS; CDR2 reads YFSETQ. This CDR3 has 14 amino acids. The full variable domain, its missing parts supplied by reference TRBV5-1 and TRBJ1-4, is KAGVTQTPRYLIKTRGQQVTLSCSPISGHRSVSWYQQTPGQGLQFLFEYFSETQRNKGNFPGRFSGRQFSNSRSEMNVSTLELGDSALYLCASSQTSMNEKLFFGSGTQLSVL.

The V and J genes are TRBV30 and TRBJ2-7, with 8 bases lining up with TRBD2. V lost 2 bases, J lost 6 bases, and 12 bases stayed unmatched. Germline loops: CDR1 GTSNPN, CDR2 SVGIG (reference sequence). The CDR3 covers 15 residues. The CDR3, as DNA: TGTGCCTGGAGTAGAGCGGGAGCTTACCTTAGCGAGCAGTACTTC. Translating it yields CAWSRAGAYLSEQYF.

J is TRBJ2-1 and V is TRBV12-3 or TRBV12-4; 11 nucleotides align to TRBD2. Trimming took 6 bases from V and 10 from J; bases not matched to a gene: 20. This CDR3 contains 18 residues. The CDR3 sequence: CASSTIGLAGGLGWEQFF. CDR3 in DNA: TGTGCCAGCAGCACCATTGGACTAGCGGGTGGTCTTGGGTGGGAGCAGTTCTTC.

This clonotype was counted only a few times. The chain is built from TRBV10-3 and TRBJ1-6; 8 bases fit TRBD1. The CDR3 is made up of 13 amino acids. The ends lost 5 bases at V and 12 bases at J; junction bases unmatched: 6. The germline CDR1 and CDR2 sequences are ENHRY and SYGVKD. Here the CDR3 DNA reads TGTGCCATCAGTCACTCAGGGGGCGAACCCCTCCACTTT. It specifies CAISHSGGEPLHF.

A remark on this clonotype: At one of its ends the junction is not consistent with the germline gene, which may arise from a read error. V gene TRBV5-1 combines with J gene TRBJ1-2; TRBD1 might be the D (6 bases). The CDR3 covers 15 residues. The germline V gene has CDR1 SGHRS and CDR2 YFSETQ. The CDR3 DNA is TGTGCCAGCAGGTTGAGGGGGGCTAGGAACTATGGCTACACCTTC. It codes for CASRLRGARNYGYTF.

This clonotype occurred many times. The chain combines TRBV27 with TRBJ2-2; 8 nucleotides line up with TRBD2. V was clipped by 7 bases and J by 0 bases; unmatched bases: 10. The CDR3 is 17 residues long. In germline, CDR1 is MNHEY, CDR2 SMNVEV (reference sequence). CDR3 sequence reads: CASKPWAGGSNTGELFF. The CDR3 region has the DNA TGTGCCAGCAAACCGTGGGCGGGAGGTTCGAACACCGGGGAGCTGTTTTTT.

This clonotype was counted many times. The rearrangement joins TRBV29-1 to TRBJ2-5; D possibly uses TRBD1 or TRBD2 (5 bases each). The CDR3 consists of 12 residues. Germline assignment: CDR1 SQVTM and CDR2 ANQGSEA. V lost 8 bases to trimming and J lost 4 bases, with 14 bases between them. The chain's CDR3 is CSSAGTTETQYF. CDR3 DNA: TGCAGCTCAGCCGGGACGACAGAGACCCAGTACTTC.

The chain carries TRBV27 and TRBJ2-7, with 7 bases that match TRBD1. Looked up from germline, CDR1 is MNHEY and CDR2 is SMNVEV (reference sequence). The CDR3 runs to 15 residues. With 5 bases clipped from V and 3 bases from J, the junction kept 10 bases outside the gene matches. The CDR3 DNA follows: TGTGCCAGCAGTAAACCAGGGACAGTCAACTACGAGCAGTACTTC. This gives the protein CASSKPGTVNYEQYF.

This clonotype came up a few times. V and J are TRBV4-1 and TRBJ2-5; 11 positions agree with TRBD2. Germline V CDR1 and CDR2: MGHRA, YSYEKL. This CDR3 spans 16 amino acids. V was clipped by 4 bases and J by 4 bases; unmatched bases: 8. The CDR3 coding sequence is TGCGCCAGCAGCCTGATGACTAGCGGGAAGTTAGAGACCCAGTACTTC. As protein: CASSLMTSGKLETQYF.

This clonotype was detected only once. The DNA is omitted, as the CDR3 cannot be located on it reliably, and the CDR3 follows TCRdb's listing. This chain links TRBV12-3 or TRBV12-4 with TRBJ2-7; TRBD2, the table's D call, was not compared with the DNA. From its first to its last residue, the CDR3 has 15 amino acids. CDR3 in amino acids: CASSSSREFAYEQYF.

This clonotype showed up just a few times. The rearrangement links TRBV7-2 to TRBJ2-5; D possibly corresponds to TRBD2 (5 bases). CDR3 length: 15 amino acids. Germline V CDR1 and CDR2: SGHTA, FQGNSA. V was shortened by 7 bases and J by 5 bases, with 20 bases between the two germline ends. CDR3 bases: TGTGCCAGCACCCCTCCGGGGTCCGGGGAGGAGACCCAGTACTTC. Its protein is CASTPPGSGEETQYF.

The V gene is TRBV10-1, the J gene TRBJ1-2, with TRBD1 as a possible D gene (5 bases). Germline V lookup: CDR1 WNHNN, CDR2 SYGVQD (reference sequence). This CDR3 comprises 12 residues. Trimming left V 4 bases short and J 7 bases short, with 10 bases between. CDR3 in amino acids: CASSGSGTGYTF. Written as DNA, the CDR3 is TGCGCCAGCAGTGGTTCAGGGACTGGCTACACCTTC.

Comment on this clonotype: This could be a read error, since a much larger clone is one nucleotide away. CDR3 in amino acids: CASSSDRGYSSPLHF. The CDR3 coding sequence is TGTGCCAGCAGCTCCGACAGGGGATATAGTTCACCCCTCCACTTT. The V and J genes are TRBV11-1 and TRBJ1-6; 8 nucleotides match TRBD1. The CDR3 has 15 residues. CDR1 and CDR2 from the germline V gene are SGHAT and FQDESV (reference sequence).

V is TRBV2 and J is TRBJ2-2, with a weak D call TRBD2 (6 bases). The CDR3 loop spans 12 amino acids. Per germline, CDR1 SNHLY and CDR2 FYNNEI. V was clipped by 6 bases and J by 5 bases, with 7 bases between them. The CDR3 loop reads CASREGTGELFF. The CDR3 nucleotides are TGTGCCAGCAGGGAGGGGACCGGGGAGCTGTTTTTT.

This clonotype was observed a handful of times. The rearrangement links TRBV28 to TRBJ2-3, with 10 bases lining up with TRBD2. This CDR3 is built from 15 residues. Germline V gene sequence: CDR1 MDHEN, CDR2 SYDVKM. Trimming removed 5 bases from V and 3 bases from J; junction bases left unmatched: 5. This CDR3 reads CASSEAGGPTDTQYF. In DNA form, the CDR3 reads TGTGCCAGCAGTGAAGCGGGAGGGCCGACAGATACGCAGTATTTT.

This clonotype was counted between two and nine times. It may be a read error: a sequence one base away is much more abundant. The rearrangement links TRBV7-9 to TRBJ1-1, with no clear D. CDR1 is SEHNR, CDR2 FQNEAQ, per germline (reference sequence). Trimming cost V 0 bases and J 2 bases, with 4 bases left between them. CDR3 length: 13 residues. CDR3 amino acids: CASSLATNTEAFF. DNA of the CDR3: TGTGCCAGCAGCTTAGCGACAAACACTGAAGCTTTCTTT. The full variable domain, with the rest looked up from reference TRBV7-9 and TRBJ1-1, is DTGVSQNPRHKITKRGQNVTFRCDPISEHNRLYWYRQTLGQGPEFLTYFQNEAQLEKSRLLSDRFSAERPKGSFSTLEIQRTEQGDSAMYLCASSLATNTEAFFGQGTRLTVV.

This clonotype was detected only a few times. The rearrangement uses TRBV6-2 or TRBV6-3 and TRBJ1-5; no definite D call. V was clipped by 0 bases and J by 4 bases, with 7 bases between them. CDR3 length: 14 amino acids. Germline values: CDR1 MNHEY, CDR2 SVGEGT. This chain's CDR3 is CASSYSGQNQPQHF. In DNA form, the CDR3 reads TGTGCCAGCAGTTACTCCGGGCAGAATCAGCCCCAGCATTTT.

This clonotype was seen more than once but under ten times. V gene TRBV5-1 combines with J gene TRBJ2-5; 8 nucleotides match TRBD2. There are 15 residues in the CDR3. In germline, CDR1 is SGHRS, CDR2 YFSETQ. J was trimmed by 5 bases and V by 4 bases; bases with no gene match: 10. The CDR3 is CASSLSLAGLETQYF. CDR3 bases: TGCGCCAGCAGCCTCTCCTTAGCGGGATTGGAGACCCAGTACTTC. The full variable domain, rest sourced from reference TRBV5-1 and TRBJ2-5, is KAGVTQTPRYLIKTRGQQVTLSCSPISGHRSVSWYQQTPGQGLQFLFEYFSETQRNKGNFPGRFSGRQFSNSRSEMNVSTLELGDSALYLCASSLSLAGLETQYFGPGTRLLVL.

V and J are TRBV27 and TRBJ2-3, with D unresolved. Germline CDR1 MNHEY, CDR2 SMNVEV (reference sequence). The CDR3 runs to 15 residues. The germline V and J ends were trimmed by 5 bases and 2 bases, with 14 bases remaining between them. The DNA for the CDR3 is TGTGCCAGCAGTCGACTGACTTTACTCACAGATACGCAGTATTTT. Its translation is CASSRLTLLTDTQYF.

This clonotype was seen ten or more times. DNA for the CDR3: TGCAGTGCGAGGACTAGCGGTAGCTCCTACGAGCAGTACTTC. Amino acids: CSARTSGSSYEQYF. This chain links TRBV20-1 with TRBJ2-7; 10 positions agree with TRBD2. This CDR3 is built from 14 residues. The V gene end was trimmed by 6 bases and the J gene end by 0 bases; junction bases not matched to a gene: 5. Per the germline V gene, CDR1 is DFQATT and CDR2 is SNEGSKA (reference sequence).

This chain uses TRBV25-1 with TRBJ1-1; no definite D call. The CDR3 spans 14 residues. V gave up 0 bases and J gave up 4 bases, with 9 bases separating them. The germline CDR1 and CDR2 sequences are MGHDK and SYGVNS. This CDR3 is CASSEYTRGTEAFF. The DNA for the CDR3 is TGTGCCAGCAGTGAATATACACGAGGCACTGAAGCTTTCTTT.